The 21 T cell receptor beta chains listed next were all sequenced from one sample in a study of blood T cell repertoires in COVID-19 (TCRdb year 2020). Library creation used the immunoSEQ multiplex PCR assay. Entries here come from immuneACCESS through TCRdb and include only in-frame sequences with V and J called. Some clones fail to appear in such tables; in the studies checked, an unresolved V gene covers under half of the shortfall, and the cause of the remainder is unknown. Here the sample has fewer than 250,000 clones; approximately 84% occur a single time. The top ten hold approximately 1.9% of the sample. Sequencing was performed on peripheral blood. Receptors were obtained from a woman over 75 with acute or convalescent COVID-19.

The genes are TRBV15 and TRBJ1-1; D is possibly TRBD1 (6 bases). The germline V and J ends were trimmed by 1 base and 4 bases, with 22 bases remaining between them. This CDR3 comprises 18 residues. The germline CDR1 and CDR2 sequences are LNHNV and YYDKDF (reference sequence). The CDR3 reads CATSRGTRGGANPTEAFF. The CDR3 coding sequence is TGTGCCACCAGCAGAGGAACGAGGGGGGGGGCTAATCCCACTGAAGCTTTCTTT.

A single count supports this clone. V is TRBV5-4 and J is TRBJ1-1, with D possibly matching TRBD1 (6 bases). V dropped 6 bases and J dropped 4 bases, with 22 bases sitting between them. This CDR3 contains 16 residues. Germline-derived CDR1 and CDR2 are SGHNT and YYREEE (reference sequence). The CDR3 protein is CASTFNRERGSTEAFF. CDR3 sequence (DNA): TGTGCCAGCACCTTTAACAGGGAGCGAGGAAGCACTGAAGCTTTCTTT.

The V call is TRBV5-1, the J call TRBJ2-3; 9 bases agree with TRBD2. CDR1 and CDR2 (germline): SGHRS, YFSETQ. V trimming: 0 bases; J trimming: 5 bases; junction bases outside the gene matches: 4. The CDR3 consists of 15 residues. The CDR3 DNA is TGCGCCAGCAGCTTGGGTAGCGGGAGTAGAGATACGCAGTATTTT. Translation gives CASSLGSGSRDTQYF.

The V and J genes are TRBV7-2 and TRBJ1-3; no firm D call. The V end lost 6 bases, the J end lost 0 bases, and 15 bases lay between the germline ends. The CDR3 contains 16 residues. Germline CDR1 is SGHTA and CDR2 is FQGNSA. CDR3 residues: CASSKARQGSGNTIYF. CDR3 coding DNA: TGTGCCAGCAGTAAGGCGCGACAAGGCTCTGGAAACACCATATATTTT.

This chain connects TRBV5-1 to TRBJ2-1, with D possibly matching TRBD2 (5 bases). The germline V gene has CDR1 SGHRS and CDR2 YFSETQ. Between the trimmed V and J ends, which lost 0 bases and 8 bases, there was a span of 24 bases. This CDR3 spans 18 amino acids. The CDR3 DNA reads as TGCGCCAGCAGCTTGGGGGCGCTCAGCCCCCGGGGTGTGGATGAGCAGTTCTTC. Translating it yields CASSLGALSPRGVDEQFF.

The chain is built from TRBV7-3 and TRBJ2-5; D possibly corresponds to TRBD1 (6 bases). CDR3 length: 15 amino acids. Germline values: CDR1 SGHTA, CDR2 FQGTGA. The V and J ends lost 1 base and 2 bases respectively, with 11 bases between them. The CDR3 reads CASSLRGGQQETQYF. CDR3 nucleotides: TGTGCCAGCAGCTTAAGGGGTGGACAGCAAGAGACCCAGTACTTC.

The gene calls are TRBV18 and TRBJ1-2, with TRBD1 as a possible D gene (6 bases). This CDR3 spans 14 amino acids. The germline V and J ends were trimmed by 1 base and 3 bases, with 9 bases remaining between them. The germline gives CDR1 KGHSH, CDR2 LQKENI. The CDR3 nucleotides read TGTGCCAGCTCACCACTACCAGGGGACTATGGCTACACCTTC. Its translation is CASSPLPGDYGYTF.

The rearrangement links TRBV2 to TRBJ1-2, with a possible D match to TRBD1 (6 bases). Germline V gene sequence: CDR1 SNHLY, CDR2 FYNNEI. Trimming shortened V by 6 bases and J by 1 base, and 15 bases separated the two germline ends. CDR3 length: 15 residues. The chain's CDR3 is CASRGDRNRNYGYTF. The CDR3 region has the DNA TGTGCCAGCAGAGGAGACAGGAACCGTAACTATGGCTACACCTTC.

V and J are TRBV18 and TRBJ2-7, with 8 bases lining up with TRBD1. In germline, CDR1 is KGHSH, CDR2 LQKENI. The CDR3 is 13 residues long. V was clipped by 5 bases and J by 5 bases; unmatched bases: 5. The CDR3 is CASSAGQGDEQYF. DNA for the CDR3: TGTGCCAGCTCAGCTGGACAGGGTGACGAGCAGTACTTC.

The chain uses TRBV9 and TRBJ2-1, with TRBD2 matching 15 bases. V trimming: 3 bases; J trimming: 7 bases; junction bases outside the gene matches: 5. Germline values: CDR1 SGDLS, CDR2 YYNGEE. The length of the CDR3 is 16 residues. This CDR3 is CASSGTGTSGRNEQFF. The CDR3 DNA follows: TGTGCCAGCAGCGGAACCGGGACTAGCGGGAGGAATGAGCAGTTCTTC.

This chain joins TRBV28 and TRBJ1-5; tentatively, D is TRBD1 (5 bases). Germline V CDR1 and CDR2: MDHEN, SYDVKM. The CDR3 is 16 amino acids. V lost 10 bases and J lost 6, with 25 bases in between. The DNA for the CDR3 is TGTGCCACCAACACTGGGGGACTAGCGGGTTCTCAGCCCCAGCATTTT. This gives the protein CATNTGGLAGSQPQHF.

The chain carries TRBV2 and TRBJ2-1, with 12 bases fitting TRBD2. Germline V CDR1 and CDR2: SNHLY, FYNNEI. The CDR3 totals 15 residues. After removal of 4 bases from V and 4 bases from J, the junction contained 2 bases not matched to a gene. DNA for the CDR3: TGTGCCAGCAGTGGCGGACTAGCGGGGTACAATGAGCAGTTCTTC. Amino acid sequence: CASSGGLAGYNEQFF.

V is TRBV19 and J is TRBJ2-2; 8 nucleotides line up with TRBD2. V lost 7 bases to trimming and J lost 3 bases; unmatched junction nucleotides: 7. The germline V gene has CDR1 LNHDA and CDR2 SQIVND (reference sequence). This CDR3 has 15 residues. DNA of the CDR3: TGTGCCAGTAAGGCGGGGGGCTACGACACCGGGGAGCTGTTTTTT. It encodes CASKAGGYDTGELFF.

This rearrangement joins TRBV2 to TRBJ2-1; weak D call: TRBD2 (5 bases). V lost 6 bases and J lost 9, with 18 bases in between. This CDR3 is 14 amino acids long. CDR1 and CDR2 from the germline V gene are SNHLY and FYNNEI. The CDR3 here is CASSPRELHGEQFF. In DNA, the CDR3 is TGTGCCAGCAGCCCGAGGGAGCTACACGGTGAGCAGTTCTTC.

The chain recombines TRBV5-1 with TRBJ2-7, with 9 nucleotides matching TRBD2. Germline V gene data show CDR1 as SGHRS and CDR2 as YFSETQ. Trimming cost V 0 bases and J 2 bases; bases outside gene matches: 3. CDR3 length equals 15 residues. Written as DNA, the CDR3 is TGCGCCAGCAGCTTGGGTGCGGGGGGGCCCTACGAGCAGTACTTC. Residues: CASSLGAGGPYEQYF.

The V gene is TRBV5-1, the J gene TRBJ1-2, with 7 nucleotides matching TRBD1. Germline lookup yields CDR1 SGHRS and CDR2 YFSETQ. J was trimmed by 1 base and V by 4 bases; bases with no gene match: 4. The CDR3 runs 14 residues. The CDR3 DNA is TGCGCCAGCAGCCAGGGACAGATTAACTATGGCTACACCTTC. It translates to CASSQGQINYGYTF.

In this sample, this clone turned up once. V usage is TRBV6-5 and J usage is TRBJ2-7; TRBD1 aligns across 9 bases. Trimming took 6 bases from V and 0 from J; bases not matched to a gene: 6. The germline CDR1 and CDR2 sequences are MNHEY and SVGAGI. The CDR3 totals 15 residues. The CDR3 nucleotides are TGTGCCAGCAGCCTAGGGACAGGGTCCTCCTACGAGCAGTACTTC. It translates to CASSLGTGSSYEQYF.

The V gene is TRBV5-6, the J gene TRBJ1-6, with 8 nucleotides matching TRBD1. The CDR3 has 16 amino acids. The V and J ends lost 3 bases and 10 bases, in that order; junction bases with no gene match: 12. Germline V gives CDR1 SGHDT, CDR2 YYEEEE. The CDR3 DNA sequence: TGTGCCAGCAGCTCGGTGGGGGACAGGTCAGGATCACCCCTCCACTTT. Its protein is CASSSVGDRSGSPLHF.

The CDR3 region is CASRPGGSSGELFF. Here the CDR3 DNA reads TGTGCCAGCAGACCAGGGGGTTCGAGCGGGGAGCTGTTTTTT. The gene calls are TRBV7-2 and TRBJ2-2; 7 bases fit TRBD1. From germline, CDR1 is SGHTA and CDR2 FQGNSA. The CDR3 loop spans 14 amino acids. V shed 6 bases, J shed 7 bases, and the junction held 8 bases outside the gene matches.

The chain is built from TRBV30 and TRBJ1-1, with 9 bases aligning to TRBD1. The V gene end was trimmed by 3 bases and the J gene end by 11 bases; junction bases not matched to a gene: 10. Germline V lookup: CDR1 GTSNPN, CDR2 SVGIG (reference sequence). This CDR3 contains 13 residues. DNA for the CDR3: TGTGCCTGGAGGGGACAGGGAATTTCCTCGGCTTTCTTT. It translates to CAWRGQGISSAFF.

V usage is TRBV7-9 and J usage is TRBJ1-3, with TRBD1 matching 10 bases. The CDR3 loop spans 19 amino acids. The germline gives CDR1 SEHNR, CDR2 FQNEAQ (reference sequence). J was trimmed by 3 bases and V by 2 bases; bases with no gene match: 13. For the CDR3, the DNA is TGTGCCAGCAGCTTAAATGAGGGACAGGGGCCTTCGTTTGGAAACACCATATATTTT. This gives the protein CASSLNEGQGPSFGNTIYF.